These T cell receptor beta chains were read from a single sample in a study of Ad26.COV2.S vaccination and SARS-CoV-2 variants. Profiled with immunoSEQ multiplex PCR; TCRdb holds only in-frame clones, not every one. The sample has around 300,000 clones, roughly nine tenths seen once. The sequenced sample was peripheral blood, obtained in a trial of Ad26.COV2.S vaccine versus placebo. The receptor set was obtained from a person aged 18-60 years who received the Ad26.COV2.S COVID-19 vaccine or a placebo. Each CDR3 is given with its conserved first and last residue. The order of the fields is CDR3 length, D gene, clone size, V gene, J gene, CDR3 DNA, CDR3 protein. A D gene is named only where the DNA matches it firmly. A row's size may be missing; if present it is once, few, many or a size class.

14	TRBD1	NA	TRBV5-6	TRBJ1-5	TGTGCCAGCAGCTACGCTCAGGGGGGTCAGCCCCAGCATTTT	CASSYAQGGQPQHF
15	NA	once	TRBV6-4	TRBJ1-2	TGTGCCAGCAGTGACCCCTCTAAGGGGCAGTTTGGCTACACCTTC	CASSDPSKGQFGYTF
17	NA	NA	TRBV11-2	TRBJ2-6	TGTGCCAGCAGCTTAGTAGGTGCAGCCTCTGGGGCCAACGTCCTGACTTTC	CASSLVGAASGANVLTF
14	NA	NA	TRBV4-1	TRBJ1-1	TGCGCCAGCAGCCAAGAGTCAGTTTTGACTGAAGCTTTCTTT	CASSQESVLTEAFF
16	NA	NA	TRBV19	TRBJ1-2	TGTGCCACCGAACCCACAGGCGGAACGGTTAACTATGGCTACACCTTC	CATEPTGGTVNYGYTF
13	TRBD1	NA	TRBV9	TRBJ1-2	TGTGCCAGCAGCCCGGGACAGAGATATGGCTACACCTTC	CASSPGQRYGYTF
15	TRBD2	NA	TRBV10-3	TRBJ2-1	TGTGCCATCAGAGGGGGGACTAGCGACTACAATGAGCAGTTCTTC	CAIRGGTSDYNEQFF
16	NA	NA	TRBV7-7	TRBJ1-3	TGTGCCAGCAGCCCCGCGCGTGCGGGCTCTGGAAACACCATATATTTT	CASSPARAGSGNTIYF
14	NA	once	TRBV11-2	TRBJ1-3	TGTGCCAGCAGCTTCGTGAGCTCTGGAAACACCATATATTTT	CASSFVSSGNTIYF
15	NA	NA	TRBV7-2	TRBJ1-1	TGTGCCAGCAGCTCGTCAGGGGCGACTAACACTGAAGCTTTCTTT	CASSSSGATNTEAFF
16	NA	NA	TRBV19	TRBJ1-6	TGTGCCAGTAGTATGACCCCGGATTTCTATAATTCACCCCTCCACTTT	CASSMTPDFYNSPLHF
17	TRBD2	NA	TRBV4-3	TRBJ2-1	TGCGCCAGCAGCCAAGTGGGAACAGTAGCGGGGGTGGACGAGCAGTTCTTC	CASSQVGTVAGVDEQFF
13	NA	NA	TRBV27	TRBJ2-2	TGTGCAGGGGGGTTAGTGAACACCGGGGAGCTGTTTTTT	CAGGLVNTGELFF
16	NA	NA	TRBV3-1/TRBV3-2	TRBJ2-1	TGTGCCAGCAGCTTAAGGAGGGGGCTAGCTGAATGGGAGCAGTTCTTC	CASSLRRGLAEWEQFF
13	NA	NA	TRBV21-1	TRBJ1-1	TGTGCCAGCAGCGAGGGGAATGATGATGAAGCTTTCTTT	CASSEGNDDEAFF
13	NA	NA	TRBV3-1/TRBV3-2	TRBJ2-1	TGTGCCAGCAGCCCGAGCTTTAGTTATGAGCAGTTCTTC	CASSPSFSYEQFF
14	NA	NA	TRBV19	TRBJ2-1	TGTGCCAGTAGTATGGGAAGCTCCTACAATGAGCAGTTCTTC	CASSMGSSYNEQFF
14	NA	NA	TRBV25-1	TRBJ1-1	TGTGCCAGCAGTGAACAAGGGGACAACACTGAAGCTTTCTTT	CASSEQGDNTEAFF
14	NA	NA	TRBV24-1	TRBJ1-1	TGTGCCACCAGTGATTCTATTCGGGACGTCGGAGCTTTCTTT	CATSDSIRDVGAFF
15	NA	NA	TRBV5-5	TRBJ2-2	TGTGCCAGCAGGTCCGGGACGGTGAACACCGGGGAGCTGTTTTTT	CASRSGTVNTGELFF
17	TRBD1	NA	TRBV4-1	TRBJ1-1	TGCGCCAGCGTGCACATAACAGGGGCCCGACTGAACACTGAAGCTTTCTTT	CASVHITGARLNTEAFF
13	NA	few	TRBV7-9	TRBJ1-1	TGTGCCAGCCAATATGTGGGGAACACTGAAGCTTTCTTT	CASQYVGNTEAFF
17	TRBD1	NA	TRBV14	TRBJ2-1	TGTGCCAGCAGCCAAAGACACAGGGGTGGTTCCTACAATGAGCAGTTCTTC	CASSQRHRGGSYNEQFF
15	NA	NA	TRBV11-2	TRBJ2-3	TGTGCCAGCAGCTTACCGGTTGGCGTCACAGATACGCAGTATTTT	CASSLPVGVTDTQYF
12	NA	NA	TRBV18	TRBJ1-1	TGTGCCAGCTCAGGGGCAGGTTTCGAAGCTTTCTTT	CASSGAGFEAFF
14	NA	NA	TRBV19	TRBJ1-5	TGTGCCAGTAGTAAGGTCGGGGAATCTCAGCCCCAGCATTTT	CASSKVGESQPQHF